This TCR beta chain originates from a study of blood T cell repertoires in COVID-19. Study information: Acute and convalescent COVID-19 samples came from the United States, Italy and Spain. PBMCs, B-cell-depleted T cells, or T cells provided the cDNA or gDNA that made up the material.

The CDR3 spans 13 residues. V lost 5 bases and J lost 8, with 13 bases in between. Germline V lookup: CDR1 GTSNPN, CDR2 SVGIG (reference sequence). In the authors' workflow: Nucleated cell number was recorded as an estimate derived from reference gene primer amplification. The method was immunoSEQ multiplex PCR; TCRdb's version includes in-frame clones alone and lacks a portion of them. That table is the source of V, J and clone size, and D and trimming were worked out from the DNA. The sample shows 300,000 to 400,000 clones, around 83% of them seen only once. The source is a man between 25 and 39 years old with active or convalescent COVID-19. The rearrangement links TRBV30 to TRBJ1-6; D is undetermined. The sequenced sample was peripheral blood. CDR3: CAWGDLRDSPLHF. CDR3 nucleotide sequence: TGTGCCTGGGGGGATTTGAGGGATTCACCCCTCCACTTT.